These 16 T cell receptor beta chains were sequenced from one sample in a study of T cells after yellow fever vaccination. TCRdb processed the 5' RACE reads anew with MiXCR; each CDR3 protein has one entry. Of around 250,000 distinct CDR3 sequences detected, roughly 7.2% appear once; the ten largest clones hold 0.85%. The material was CD4+ T cells sorted from PBMCs, obtained 15 days after the yellow fever booster vaccination. The source is a man between 25 and 39 years old who received the YFV17D yellow fever vaccine.

This clonotype was counted at least ten times. This chain connects TRBV5-1 to TRBJ2-2, with D unresolved. The CDR3 runs 14 residues. From germline, CDR1 is SGHRS and CDR2 YFSETQ. Trimming cost V 0 bases and J 1 base, with 4 bases left between them. CDR3 sequence reads: CASSLGQNTGELFF. The DNA for the CDR3 is TGCGCCAGCAGCTTGGGACAGAACACCGGGGAGCTGTTTTTT.

This clonotype was observed at least ten times. The chain uses TRBV29-1 and TRBJ2-2; possible D gene TRBD1, 6 bases. The CDR3 has 14 amino acids. Germline V gene lookup returns CDR1 SQVTM and CDR2 ANQGSEA. V dropped 3 bases and J dropped 1 base, with 9 bases sitting between them. The CDR3 is CSVEGHLNTGELFF. The CDR3 DNA reads TGCAGCGTTGAGGGACATTTGAACACCGGGGAGCTGTTTTTT.

There are many counts of this clonotype. The chain uses TRBV5-1 and TRBJ2-2; tentatively, D is TRBD2 (5 bases). Looked up from germline, CDR1 is SGHRS and CDR2 is YFSETQ. Trimming took off 2 bases at V and 4 bases at J, with 18 bases between the two ends. The CDR3 length is 17 residues. In DNA, the CDR3 is TGCGCCAGCAGCTTCCTTAGAGGGCCCCGAGGCACCGGGGAGCTGTTTTTT. Encoded protein: CASSFLRGPRGTGELFF.

This clonotype has a handful of counts. The rearrangement joins TRBV24-1 to TRBJ1-1; no definite D call. Germline CDR1 reads KGHDR; CDR2 reads SFDVKD. This CDR3 contains 14 residues. Trimming removed 3 bases from V and 0 bases from J, with 7 bases in between. CDR3 nucleotide sequence: TGTGCCACCAGTGATCCCGCTTTGAACACTGAAGCTTTCTTT. Its protein is CATSDPALNTEAFF.

This clonotype showed up just a few times. V usage is TRBV20-1 and J usage is TRBJ2-1, with 7 bases aligning to TRBD2. The CDR3 runs 16 residues. J was trimmed by 0 bases and V by 2 bases; bases with no gene match: 7. Germline CDR1 reads DFQATT; CDR2 reads SNEGSKA (reference sequence). CDR3 amino acids: CSARKPGGSSYNEQFF. As DNA, the CDR3 is TGCAGTGCTAGAAAGCCCGGGGGGAGCTCCTACAATGAGCAGTTCTTC.

The table lists this clonotype with a few counts. V usage is TRBV7-9 and J usage is TRBJ2-7, with D uncertain. This CDR3 comprises 13 residues. From germline, CDR1 is SEHNR and CDR2 FQNEAQ (reference sequence). Trimming cost V 5 bases and J 9 bases, with 17 bases left between them. The CDR3 loop reads CASSPGSVFLQYF. The CDR3 nucleotides are TGTGCCAGCAGCCCCGGGTCTGTGTTCCTGCAGTACTTC. The full variable domain, with the rest looked up from reference TRBV7-9 and TRBJ2-7, is DTGVSQNPRHKITKRGQNVTFRCDPISEHNRLYWYRQTLGQGPEFLTYFQNEAQLEKSRLLSDRFSAERPKGSFSTLEIQRTEQGDSAMYLCASSPGSVFLQYFGPGTRLTVT.

This clonotype was detected only a few times. The J gene is TRBJ1-6, the V gene TRBV7-8; D is unresolved. The CDR3 is 13 residues long. CDR1 SGHVS and CDR2 FQNEAQ come from the germline V gene. V gave up 4 bases and J gave up 8 bases, with 9 bases separating them. CDR3: CASSSTKDSPLHF. The CDR3, as DNA: TGTGCCAGCAGCTCGACCAAGGATTCACCCCTCCACTTT.

The table lists this clonotype with a few counts. The chain has TRBV12-3 or TRBV12-4 and TRBJ2-5, with D possibly called TRBD1 or TRBD2 (5 bases each). This CDR3 spans 14 amino acids. V lost 6 bases and J 3 bases, leaving 14 bases between the germline ends. The DNA of the CDR3 is TGTGCCAGCAGCCCAGGGAGCGGTGAAGAGACCCAGTACTTC. As protein: CASSPGSGEETQYF.

The chain combines TRBV3-1 with TRBJ2-3; 11 nucleotides match TRBD2. From germline, CDR1 is LGHDT and CDR2 YNNKEL (reference sequence). The CDR3 consists of 16 residues. V trimming: 2 bases; J trimming: 4 bases; junction bases outside the gene matches: 5. CDR3 amino acids: CASSQTSGRSADTQYF. In nucleotides, the CDR3 is TGTGCCAGCAGCCAAACTAGCGGGAGATCGGCAGATACGCAGTATTTT.

This clonotype was observed a few times. The rearrangement joins TRBV2 to TRBJ1-6; 7 nucleotides match TRBD1. CDR3 length equals 14 residues. The ends lost 6 bases at V and 5 bases at J; junction bases unmatched: 4. Looked up from germline, CDR1 is SNHLY and CDR2 is FYNNEI. CDR3 region: CASSSGTDNSPLHF. The CDR3 DNA follows: TGTGCCAGCAGCTCCGGGACAGATAATTCACCCCTCCACTTT.

The rearrangement links TRBV18 to TRBJ2-2; D is perhaps TRBD1 (6 bases). The CDR3 is 16 residues long. V shed 4 bases and J shed 4 bases, with 16 bases lying between them. The germline V gene has CDR1 KGHSH and CDR2 LQKENI. The CDR3 sequence is CASSQQDSPSTGELFF. The CDR3 DNA reads TGTGCCAGCTCACAACAGGACAGTCCTAGCACCGGGGAGCTGTTTTTT.

The chain recombines TRBV20-1 with TRBJ2-6; perhaps D is TRBD1 or TRBD2 (5 bases each). CDR1 is DFQATT, CDR2 SNEGSKA, per germline (reference sequence). The CDR3 is made up of 14 amino acids. With 1 base removed from V and 1 base from J, the gap between germline ends came to 5 bases. CDR3 amino acids: CSARGGSGANVLTF. CDR3 sequence (DNA): TGCAGTGCTAGAGGGGGGTCTGGGGCCAACGTCCTGACTTTC.

This clonotype was recorded at least ten times. This sequence joins TRBV5-1 and TRBJ2-1, with D hard to call. V lost 2 bases, J lost 5 bases, and 5 bases lay in between. CDR3 length: 12 amino acids. Germline CDR1 SGHRS, CDR2 YFSETQ. The CDR3 reads CASSLFNNEQFF. The CDR3 coding sequence is TGCGCCAGCAGCTTATTTAACAATGAGCAGTTCTTC. Filled out from reference TRBV5-1 and TRBJ2-1, the complete variable domain reads KAGVTQTPRYLIKTRGQQVTLSCSPISGHRSVSWYQQTPGQGLQFLFEYFSETQRNKGNFPGRFSGRQFSNSRSEMNVSTLELGDSALYLCASSLFNNEQFFGPGTRLTVL.

This clonotype occurred a few times. The V and J genes are TRBV24-1 and TRBJ2-1; a possible D gene is TRBD2 (5 bases). Per germline, CDR1 KGHDR and CDR2 SFDVKD. V was shortened by 3 bases and J by 10 bases, with 18 bases between the two germline ends. The CDR3 runs to 15 residues. The CDR3 DNA sequence: TGTGCCACCAGTGATGCCCCCCCGGGCCCGGGGGAGCAGTTCTTC. As protein: CATSDAPPGPGEQFF.

CDR3 protein: CASSLTSGRAFRYNEQFF. CDR3 nucleotides: TGTGCCAGCAGTTTGACTAGCGGGAGGGCCTTTAGGTACAATGAGCAGTTCTTC. The V and J genes are TRBV12-3 or TRBV12-4 and TRBJ2-1; TRBD2 aligns across 14 bases. This CDR3 contains 18 residues. V shed 3 bases, J shed 4 bases, and the junction held 8 bases outside the gene matches.

The chain employs TRBV29-1 and TRBJ1-1; TRBD1 agrees at 7 bases. Germline V gene lookup returns CDR1 SQVTM and CDR2 ANQGSEA. Trimming at V came to 7 bases and at J to 1 base, leaving 15 bases not matched to a gene. The CDR3 has 16 amino acids. CDR3 in DNA: TGCAGCGATTGGTCCCCCAAGGGGGCGAAGAACACTGAAGCTTTCTTT. Translating it yields CSDWSPKGAKNTEAFF.